One and the same sample provided the 11 T cell receptor beta chains below, sequenced in a study of shared clonotypes between healthy human individuals. Naive CD8 cells lacked CD45RO, underwent positive selection for CCR7 and left out terminally differentiated effector memory CD45RA+ cells. Produced via immunoSEQ multiplex PCR; TCRdb's table is partial and in-frame only. The repertoire holds around 2,000,000 clones, with approximately 95% as singletons. The material sequenced was naive CD8+ T cells sorted from blood. Source of these receptors: a man aged 18 to 35 in good health.

The chain combines TRBV15 with TRBJ2-5, with a weak D call TRBD1 (5 bases). The CDR3 loop spans 15 amino acids. Deletions cut 3 bases from V and 0 bases from J, with 11 bases between. Germline V lookup: CDR1 LNHNV, CDR2 YYDKDF (reference sequence). The CDR3 DNA follows: TGTGCCACCAGCAGGACAGCCAACGACCAAGAGACCCAGTACTTC. Translation: CATSRTANDQETQYF.

V gene TRBV11-2 combines with J gene TRBJ1-1; D is perhaps TRBD1 (5 bases). Germline V CDR1 and CDR2: SGHAT, FQNNGV. Between the trimmed V and J ends, which lost 0 bases and 0 bases, there was a span of 11 bases. The CDR3 covers 16 residues. The CDR3 reads CASSLEGPGLNTEAFF. The CDR3 DNA reads TGTGCCAGCAGCTTAGAGGGGCCTGGACTGAACACTGAAGCTTTCTTT.

Only one count was recorded for this clone. The rearrangement uses TRBV2 and TRBJ2-7; 9 bases match TRBD2. The germline V gene has CDR1 SNHLY and CDR2 FYNNEI. With V trimmed by 0 bases and J by 4 bases, 7 bases remained unmatched. The CDR3 has 16 amino acids. The CDR3 nucleotides are TGTGCCAGCAGTGAAGCGCGGGCGGGAGGGTTTTACGAGCAGTACTTC. Its translation: CASSEARAGGFYEQYF. Together with reference TRBV2 and TRBJ2-7, the CDR3 gives the full variable domain: EPEVTQTPSHQVTQMGQEVILRCVPISNHLYFYWYRQILGQKVEFLVSFYNNEISEKSEIFDDQFSVERPDGSNFTLKIRSTKLEDSAMYFCASSEARAGGFYEQYFGPGTRLTVT.

The genes are TRBV28 and TRBJ2-1, with TRBD2 matching 12 bases. With V trimmed by 4 bases and J by 8 bases, 9 bases remained unmatched. The CDR3 extends over 16 amino acids. Per the germline V gene, CDR1 is MDHEN and CDR2 is SYDVKM. The CDR3 reads CASSSSSGGARDEQFF. CDR3 coding DNA: TGTGCCAGCAGTTCCTCTAGCGGGGGGGCTCGCGATGAGCAGTTCTTC.

This clone came up once. At the DNA level, this CDR3 is encoded by other sequences in the same sample as well. The CDR3 sequence is CASSLVGDEQYF. The CDR3 DNA reads TGTGCCAGCAGCTTAGTTGGGGACGAGCAGTACTTC. This chain connects TRBV7-9 to TRBJ2-7; D is unresolved. The CDR3 length is 12 residues. The V end lost 1 base, the J end lost 5 bases, and 6 bases lay between the germline ends. Per germline, CDR1 SEHNR and CDR2 FQNEAQ (reference sequence).

For this clone: A junction boundary mismatches the germline segment, possibly from a read error. V and J are TRBV10-3 and TRBJ2-7; 7 nucleotides line up with TRBD2. Germline assignment: CDR1 ENHRY and CDR2 SYGVKD. The CDR3 loop spans 15 amino acids. The CDR3 nucleotides are TGTGCCATCAGTGAGTCGACTAGCAGCTCCAACGAGCAGTACTTC. Its translation is CAISESTSSSNEQYF.

The CDR3 DNA follows: TGTGCCACAAATCTGGACAGCTACACCGGGGAGCTGTTTTTT. It yields the protein CATNLDSYTGELFF. J is TRBJ2-2 and V is TRBV10-3, with D tentatively TRBD1 (6 bases). Germline values: CDR1 ENHRY, CDR2 SYGVKD. V shed 10 bases and J shed 3 bases, with 15 bases lying between them. The CDR3 extends over 14 amino acids.

The chain uses TRBV5-4 and TRBJ2-5; possibly TRBD2 for D (5 bases). The CDR3 runs 11 residues. CDR1 SGHNT and CDR2 YYREEE come from the germline V gene (reference sequence). Trimming took off 4 bases at V and 7 bases at J, with 8 bases between the two ends. In nucleotides, the CDR3 is TGTGCCAGCAGCCTCGCGGGGACCCAGTACTTC. Translated: CASSLAGTQYF.

This chain joins TRBV5-8 and TRBJ2-7; 10 bases map to TRBD1. The CDR3 is 16 amino acids. The junction had 7 bases not matched to a gene; V was cut back by 2 bases and J by 2 bases. Germline CDR1 SGHTS, CDR2 YDEGEE. This CDR3 is CASSFRSGTGAYEQYF. In nucleotides, the CDR3 is TGTGCCAGCAGCTTCCGTTCCGGGACAGGGGCCTACGAGCAGTACTTC.

The chain couples TRBV4-3 to TRBJ2-4; D is possibly TRBD1 (5 bases). V was clipped by 0 bases and J by 0 bases, with 12 bases between them. This CDR3 is 17 amino acids long. CDR1 is LGHNA and CDR2 is YSLEER in the germline V gene. In DNA form, the CDR3 reads TGCGCCAGCAGCCAAGAGGGGCAGGGAACAGCCAAAAACATTCAGTACTTC. Its translation is CASSQEGQGTAKNIQYF.

The chain recombines TRBV7-2 with TRBJ2-7; either TRBD1 or TRBD2 may fit D (5 bases each). CDR3 length equals 17 residues. V was clipped by 6 bases and J by 2 bases, with 23 bases between them. Germline V gene lookup returns CDR1 SGHTA and CDR2 FQGNSA. This CDR3 reads CASSPGPRVPLAYEQYF. The CDR3 DNA reads TGTGCCAGCAGTCCGGGACCCAGGGTTCCGCTGGCCTACGAGCAGTACTTC.